This T cell receptor beta chain appears in the sequencing data of a study of T and B cells in COVID-19 patients (dated by TCRdb to the early 2020s). For the study in its entirety: Using TRB and IGH repertoire sequencing of peripheral blood, the study characterized adaptive immunity in COVID-19 patients who had active infection or had recovered. A recovered cohort comprised around 18 patients contributing about 20 samples, mostly after mild to moderate COVID-19 managed as outpatients. Median age was around 37 years in the recovered cohort versus approximately 67 years in the active-infection cohort. Critical illness requiring mechanical ventilation or ECMO was present in most of the 20 patients in the active-infection cohort. Of the roughly 20 patients in the active-infection cohort, around 17 had comorbidities associated with unfavorable COVID-19 outcome. Over 8 million TCR sequences were analysed in a TCR and BCR sequence repository that covered around 40 patients and approximately 69 time points. Because samples were available both during active disease and after recovery, a couple of patients were counted in both the recovered and the active cohorts. An age-matched reference group of a few dozen healthy donors negative for COVID-19 antibodies served as the comparison for repertoire analyses. Up to about 10 follow-up blood samples were collected per patient, with some samples spanning different disease stages in the same individual. The study at large found these results: Few blood samples were available from mildly ill patients while symptoms were present or from severe cases at early time points. The cohort was judged too small for assessing how HLA contributes to COVID-19 susceptibility or severity. In patients with COVID-19, the usage of TRBV/TRBJ genes was reported to be strongly skewed. The reported TCR clusters were stated to require prospective validation before clinical use. Specific T cell subsets (CD4+/Treg/CD8+) and sorted SARS-CoV-2-responsive or tetramer+ T cells had not yet been sequenced, and the corresponding sequencing experiments were ongoing. A total of 2,331 exclusive TCR clusters, including approximately 33 low-pGen clusters, were found in the recovered cohort. During active COVID-19 the TRB repertoires were highly clonal, but at recovery diversity and richness rose above the levels seen in healthy donors.

Genomic DNA extracted from blood was used in amounts of roughly 230-550 ng for amplification of TRB repertoires. This clonotype counts as medium-sized (0.01 to 0.1%). Its antigen remains unidentified. No base quality information exists; no much larger clone differs at one position. The germline V gene (reference sequence) provides CDR1 MNHEY and CDR2 SMNVEV. The CDR3 starts with the cysteine, ends with the phenylalanine, and has 15 residues. Only CDR3 DNA remains: 45 bases, in frame from the first base. Trimmed from V: 6 bases; trimmed from J: 7 bases; junction bases lacking a gene match: 9. Sequencing was performed on an Illumina MiSeq. Multiplex PCR with BIOMED2 TRB-A/B primer pools was used to amplify the TRB rearrangements. Illumina-compatible adapters and 7-nucleotide sample barcodes were attached to the amplicons through two consecutive PCRs. All library PCRs used Phusion HS II polymerase. The amplicons were purified from gel with the NucleoSpin Gel and PCR Clean-up kit, measured on Qubit, and then pooled at about 3.7 nM. The quality of the amplicon pool was checked on an Agilent 2100 Bioanalyzer prior to Illumina next-generation sequencing. In the paper's pipeline: TRB rearrangements were annotated with MiXCR 3.0.8 using the default MiXCR reference library. Non-productive reads and sequences with fewer than 2 reads were removed, and every unique CDR3 nucleotide sequence was treated as one clone. Clonality, diversity, richness and V-J gene usage were computed in R 3.5.1. GLIPH2 was used to cluster TCRs by CDR3 similarity, and OLGA was used to calculate generation probabilities. Only GLIPH2 clusters with at least four unique TCR clonotypes present in at least three individuals were retained. Starting from the raw public reads, TCRdb applied fastp trimming at Q25, assembled clones with MiXCR and retained in-frame beta chains. Rows with a matching CDR3 protein are joined into one entry that keeps the most common DNA and genes. The authors' filters were not applied to this entry. This sample holds around 5,000 distinct CDR3 sequences; roughly 26% were observed only once. The ten largest clonotypes hold about a third of the sample.

This receptor was obtained from a human donor with active COVID-19. The sequenced material came from blood. The chain is encoded by TRBV27 joined to TRBJ2-2, and 9 junctional nucleotides match TRBD1. The CDR3 in this case is CASRRQGGRIGELFF. The nucleotide sequence is TGTGCCAGCAGACGACAGGGGGGAAGAATCGGGGAGCTGTTTTTT.